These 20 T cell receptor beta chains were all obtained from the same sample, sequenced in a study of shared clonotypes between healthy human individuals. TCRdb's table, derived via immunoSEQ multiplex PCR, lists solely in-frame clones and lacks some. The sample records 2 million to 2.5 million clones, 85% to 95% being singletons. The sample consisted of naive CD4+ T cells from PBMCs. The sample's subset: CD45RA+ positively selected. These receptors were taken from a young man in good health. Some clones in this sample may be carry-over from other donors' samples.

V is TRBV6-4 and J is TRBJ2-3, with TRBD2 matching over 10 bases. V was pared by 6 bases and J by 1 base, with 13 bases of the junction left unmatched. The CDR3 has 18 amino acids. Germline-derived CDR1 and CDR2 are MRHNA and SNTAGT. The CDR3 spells CASSPRAGGPWGTDTQYF. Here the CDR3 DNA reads TGTGCCAGCAGCCCCCGAGCGGGAGGGCCTTGGGGCACAGATACGCAGTATTTT.

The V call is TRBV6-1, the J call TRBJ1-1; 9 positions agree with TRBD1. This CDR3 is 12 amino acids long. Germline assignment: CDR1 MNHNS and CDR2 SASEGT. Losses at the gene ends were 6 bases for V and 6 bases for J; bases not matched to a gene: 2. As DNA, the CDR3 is TGTGCCAGCAGGGACAGGGGAGCTGAAGCTTTCTTT. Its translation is CASRDRGAEAFF.

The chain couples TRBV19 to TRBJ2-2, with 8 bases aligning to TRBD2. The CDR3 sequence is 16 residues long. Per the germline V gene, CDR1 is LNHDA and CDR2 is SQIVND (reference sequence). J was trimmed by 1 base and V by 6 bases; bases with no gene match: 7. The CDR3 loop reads CASSRSGSMNTGELFF. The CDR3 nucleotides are TGTGCCAGTAGCCGGAGCGGGAGCATGAACACCGGGGAGCTGTTTTTT.

The CDR3 spells CAWNVQGFHEQYF. The CDR3 DNA reads as TGTGCCTGGAATGTACAAGGGTTCCACGAGCAGTACTTC. The J gene is TRBJ2-7, the V gene TRBV30; D not certain. CDR3 size: 13 residues. V lost 4 bases, J lost 5 bases, and 15 bases lay in between. Germline V lookup: CDR1 GTSNPN, CDR2 SVGIG (reference sequence).

CDR3 bases: TGTGCCATCAGTGTCAGGGGACACTTGGGAGATACGCAGTATTTT. Protein: CAISVRGHLGDTQYF. This chain uses TRBV10-3 with TRBJ2-3; D possibly corresponds to TRBD1 (6 bases). V was pared by 4 bases and J by 5 bases, with 16 bases between. CDR3 length: 15 amino acids. CDR1 and CDR2 (germline): ENHRY, SYGVKD.

The CDR3 protein is CASSWASGTIQETQYF. The CDR3 nucleotides read TGTGCCAGCAGCTGGGCTAGCGGGACTATTCAAGAGACCCAGTACTTC. The rearrangement joins TRBV7-9 to TRBJ2-5, with 9 positions matching TRBD2. The CDR3 extends over 16 amino acids. V dropped 4 bases and J dropped 2; count of bases not matched to a gene: 8. Germline CDR1 and CDR2: SEHNR and FQNEAQ (reference sequence).

This chain's CDR3 is CASSPGTANTGELFF. DNA of the CDR3: TGTGCCAGCAGCCCCGGGACCGCGAACACCGGGGAGCTGTTTTTT. The chain employs TRBV2 and TRBJ2-2, with D possibly being TRBD1 or TRBD2 (5 bases each). The CDR3 extends over 15 amino acids. Germline CDR1 and CDR2: SNHLY and FYNNEI. V was cut by 6 bases and J by 0 bases, with 11 bases left in between.

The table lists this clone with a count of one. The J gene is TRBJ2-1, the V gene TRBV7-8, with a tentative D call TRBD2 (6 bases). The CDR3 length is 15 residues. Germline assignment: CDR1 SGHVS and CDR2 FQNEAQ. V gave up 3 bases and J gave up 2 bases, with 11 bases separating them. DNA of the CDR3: TGTGCCAGCAGCTTCGCGGCGGGACCCTACAATGAGCAGTTCTTC. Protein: CASSFAAGPYNEQFF.

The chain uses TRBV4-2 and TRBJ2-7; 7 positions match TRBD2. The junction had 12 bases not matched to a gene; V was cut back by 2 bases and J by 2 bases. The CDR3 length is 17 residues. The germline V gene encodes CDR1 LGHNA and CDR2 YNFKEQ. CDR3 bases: TGTGCCAGCAGCCAAAGCGCAGCCGGGACTACAGCCTACGAGCAGTACTTC. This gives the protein CASSQSAAGTTAYEQYF.

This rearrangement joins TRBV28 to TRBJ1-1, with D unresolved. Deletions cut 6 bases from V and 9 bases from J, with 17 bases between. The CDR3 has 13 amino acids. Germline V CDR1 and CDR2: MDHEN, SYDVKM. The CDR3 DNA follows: TGTGCCAGCAGCTCGACCGGGCCCATGAAAGCTTTCTTT. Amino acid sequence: CASSSTGPMKAFF.

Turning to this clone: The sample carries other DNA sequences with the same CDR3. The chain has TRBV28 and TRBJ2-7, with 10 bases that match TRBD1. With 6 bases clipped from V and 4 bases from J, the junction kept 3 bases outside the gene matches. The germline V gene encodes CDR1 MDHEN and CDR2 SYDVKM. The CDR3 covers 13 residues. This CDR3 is CASRTGQGYEQYF. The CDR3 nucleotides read TGTGCCAGCAGGACGGGACAGGGGTACGAGCAGTACTTC.

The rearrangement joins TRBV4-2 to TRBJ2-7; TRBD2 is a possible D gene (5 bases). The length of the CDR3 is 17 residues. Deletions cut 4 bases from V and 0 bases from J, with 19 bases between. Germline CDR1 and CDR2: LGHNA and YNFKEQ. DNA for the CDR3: TGTGCCAGCAGCCTCGAAGGGTCGCCTGGACTCTCCTACGAGCAGTACTTC. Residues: CASSLEGSPGLSYEQYF.

CDR3 residues: CASSPTLSVEQFF. CDR3 coding DNA: TGTGCCAGCTCTCCAACGTTGTCGGTTGAGCAGTTCTTC. The chain uses TRBV18 and TRBJ2-1, with D hard to call. CDR1 is KGHSH and CDR2 is LQKENI in the germline V gene. This CDR3 comprises 13 residues. Trimming removed 6 bases at V and 9 bases at J, with 15 bases between.

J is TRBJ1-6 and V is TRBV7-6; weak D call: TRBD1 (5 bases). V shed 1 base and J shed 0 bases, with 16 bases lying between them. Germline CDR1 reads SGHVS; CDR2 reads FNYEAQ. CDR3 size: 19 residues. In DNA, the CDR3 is TGTGCCAGCAGCTTAGGGGGCGTAGGGTTAAGCTCCTATAATTCACCCCTCCACTTT. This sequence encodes CASSLGGVGLSSYNSPLHF.

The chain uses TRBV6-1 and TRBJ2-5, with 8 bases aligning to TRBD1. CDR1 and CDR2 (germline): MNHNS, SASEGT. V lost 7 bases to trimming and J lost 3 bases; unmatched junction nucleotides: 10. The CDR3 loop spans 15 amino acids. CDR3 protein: CASKDRVIPKETQYF. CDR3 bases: TGTGCCAGCAAGGACAGGGTAATCCCCAAAGAGACCCAGTACTTC.

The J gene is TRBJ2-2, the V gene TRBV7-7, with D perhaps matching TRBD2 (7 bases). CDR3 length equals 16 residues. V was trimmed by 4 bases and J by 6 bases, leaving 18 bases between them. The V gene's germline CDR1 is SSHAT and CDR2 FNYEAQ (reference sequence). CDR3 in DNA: TGTGCCAGCAGCTCTATCTCGGCCGGGGGGCCCGGGGAGCTGTTTTTT. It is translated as CASSSISAGGPGELFF.

CDR3 region: CASSSTGFNEKLFF. CDR3 bases: TGTGCCAGCAGCTCGACAGGGTTCAATGAAAAACTGTTTTTT. V and J are TRBV7-9 and TRBJ1-4, with 7 bases lining up with TRBD1. The J segment lost 5 bases and the V segment lost 4 bases, leaving 4 bases of the junction unmatched. This CDR3 has 14 residues. Germline V gene data show CDR1 as SEHNR and CDR2 as FQNEAQ (reference sequence).

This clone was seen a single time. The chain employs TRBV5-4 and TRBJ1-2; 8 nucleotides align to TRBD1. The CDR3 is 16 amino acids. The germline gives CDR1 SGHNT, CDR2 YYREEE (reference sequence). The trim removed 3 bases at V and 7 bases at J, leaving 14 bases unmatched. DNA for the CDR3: TGTGCCAGCAGCTCCCGCACGGACAGGGATCAGGTTGGCTACACCTTC. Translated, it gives CASSSRTDRDQVGYTF.

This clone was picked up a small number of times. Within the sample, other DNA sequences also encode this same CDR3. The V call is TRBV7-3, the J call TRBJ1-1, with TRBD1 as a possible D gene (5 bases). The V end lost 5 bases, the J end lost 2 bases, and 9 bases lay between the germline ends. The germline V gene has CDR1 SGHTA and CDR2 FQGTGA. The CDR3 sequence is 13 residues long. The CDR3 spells CASSLQGNTEAFF. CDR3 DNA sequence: TGTGCCAGCAGCCTTCAGGGCAACACTGAAGCTTTCTTT.

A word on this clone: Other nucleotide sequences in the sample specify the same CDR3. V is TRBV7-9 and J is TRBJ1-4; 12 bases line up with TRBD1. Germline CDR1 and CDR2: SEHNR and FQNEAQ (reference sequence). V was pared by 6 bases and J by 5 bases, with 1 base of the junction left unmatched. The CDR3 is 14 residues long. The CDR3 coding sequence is TGTGCCAGCAGGGGGACAGGGGGCAATGAAAAACTGTTTTTT. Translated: CASRGTGGNEKLFF. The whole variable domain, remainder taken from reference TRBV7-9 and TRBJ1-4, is DTGVSQNPRHKITKRGQNVTFRCDPISEHNRLYWYRQTLGQGPEFLTYFQNEAQLEKSRLLSDRFSAERPKGSFSTLEIQRTEQGDSAMYLCASRGTGGNEKLFFGSGTQLSVL.